This T cell receptor (beta chain) stems from a study of cytomegalovirus exposure and HLA in healthy donors. Germline CDR1 and CDR2: MDHEN and SYDVKM. The CDR3 contains 13 residues. The V end lost 3 bases, the J end lost 5 bases, and 10 bases lay between the germline ends. It was with 60 Vbeta and 13 Jbeta primers that the PCR ran. Assay used: immunoSEQ multiplex PCR; TCRdb lists only in-frame clones, some missing. Seen here are about 190,000 clones, 87% observed once, and the top ten hold 1.1%. Material for sequencing was PBMCs. The receptor was isolated from a boy between 2 and 15 years old in good health and CMV-seronegative. This chain connects TRBV28 to TRBJ2-5; D remains unclear. In DNA, the CDR3 is TGTGCCAGCAGTTTTGAGGTCCGGGAGACCCAGTACTTC. Its translation: CASSFEVRETQYF.